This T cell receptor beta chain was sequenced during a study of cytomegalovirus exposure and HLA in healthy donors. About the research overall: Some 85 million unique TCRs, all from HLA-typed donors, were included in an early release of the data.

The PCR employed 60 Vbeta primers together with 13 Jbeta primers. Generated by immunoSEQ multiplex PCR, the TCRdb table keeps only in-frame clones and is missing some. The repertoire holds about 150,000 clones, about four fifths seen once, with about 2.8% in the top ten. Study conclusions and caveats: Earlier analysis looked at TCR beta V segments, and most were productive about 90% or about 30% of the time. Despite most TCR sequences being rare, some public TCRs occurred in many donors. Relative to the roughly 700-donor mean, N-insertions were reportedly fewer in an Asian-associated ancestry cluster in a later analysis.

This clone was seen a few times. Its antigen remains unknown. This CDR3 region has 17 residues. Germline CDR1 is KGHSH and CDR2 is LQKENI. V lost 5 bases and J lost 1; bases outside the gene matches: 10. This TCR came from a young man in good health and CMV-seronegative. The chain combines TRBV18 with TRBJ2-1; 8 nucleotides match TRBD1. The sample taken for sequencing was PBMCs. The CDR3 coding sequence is TGTGCCAGCTCAGCCCCGGGACAGGCGCTTTCCTACAATGAGCAGTTCTTC. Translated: CASSAPGQALSYNEQFF.